This T cell receptor beta chain appears in the sequencing data of a study of OX40 agonist ivuxolimab in advanced cancers. Study-wide context: Patients received ivuxolimab, an intravenous treatment, every 2 weeks at 0.01 to 10 mg/kg.

Autoimmune disease history or systemic immunosuppression excluded patients. Clones were sequenced by immunoSEQ multiplex PCR, and TCRdb holds only the in-frame ones, with some missing. The sample lists approximately 75,000 clones; roughly nine tenths were seen once. The CDR3 is made up of 15 amino acids. V dropped 1 base and J dropped 6 bases, with 13 bases sitting between them. Per the germline V gene, CDR1 is SGHRS and CDR2 is YFSETQ. Regarding this clone: Its antigen is unidentified.

Study results and caveats: By week 6 at 0.1 to 3.0 mg/kg, blood CD4+ and CD8+ T cells had expanded clonally.

The source of this sequence is an adult with an advanced solid tumor such as melanoma, head and neck, liver or kidney cancer. The V call is TRBV5-1, the J call TRBJ2-2; TRBD2 might be the D (5 bases). Sequenced here: CD4+ or CD8+ T cells sorted from blood, sampled in a trial of the OX40 agonist ivuxolimab. This CDR3 reads CASSLTGSEAGELFF. As DNA, the CDR3 is TGCGCCAGCAGCTTGACGGGTAGCGAAGCCGGGGAGCTGTTTTTT.